This entry lists 5 T cell receptor beta chains sequenced from one sample in a study of cytomegalovirus exposure and HLA in healthy donors. A multiplex PCR was run with 60 Vbeta primers and 13 Jbeta primers. Here immunoSEQ multiplex PCR was the method, and the copy in TCRdb shows in-frame clones only, minus some. The sample has under 200,000 clones, around 77% seen once. The sequencing input was PBMCs. The source is a man in his 60s in good health and CMV-seronegative.

This rearrangement joins TRBV5-6 to TRBJ1-2; a possible D gene is TRBD1 (6 bases). Trimming removed 6 bases from V and 6 bases from J, with 15 bases in between. The CDR3 consists of 13 residues. Germline V gives CDR1 SGHDT, CDR2 YYEEEE. CDR3 sequence (DNA): TGTGCCAGCACCACCTTACCAGGGGATGGCTACACCTTC. As protein: CASTTLPGDGYTF.

CDR3 sequence (DNA): TGTGCCAGCAGTGCGTACCGACAGAGTAATGAAAAACTGTTTTTT. Its translation is CASSAYRQSNEKLFF. This chain uses TRBV27 with TRBJ1-4, with D perhaps TRBD1 (5 bases). The CDR3 covers 15 residues. CDR1 and CDR2 from the germline V gene are MNHEY and SMNVEV (reference sequence). V lost 5 bases, J lost 4 bases, and 14 bases lay in between. The entire variable domain, with the rest obtained from reference TRBV27 and TRBJ1-4, is as follows: EAQVTQNPRYLITVTGKKLTVTCSQNMNHEYMSWYRQDPGLGLRQIYYSMNVEVTDKGDVPEGYKVSRKEKRNFPLILESPSPNQTSLYFCASSAYRQSNEKLFFGSGTQLSVL.

This chain connects TRBV30 to TRBJ1-2; D ambiguous. Trimming took 2 bases from V and 8 from J, leaving 12 bases between them. Germline lookup yields CDR1 GTSNPN and CDR2 SVGIG (reference sequence). CDR3 length equals 12 residues. The DNA for the CDR3 is TGTGCCTGGAGTATCCCTAGCGGGGGCTACACCTTC. The encoded protein is CAWSIPSGGYTF.

This sequence joins TRBV7-8 and TRBJ2-3, with TRBD2 matching over 11 bases. CDR3 length equals 19 residues. Trimming at V came to 2 bases and at J to 4 bases, leaving 14 bases not matched to a gene. Germline CDR1 is SGHVS and CDR2 is FQNEAQ. The CDR3 DNA is TGTGCCAGCAGCTTATTAGCGGGGGGGCCTCCTTTGGTCCCAGATACGCAGTATTTT. Amino acid sequence: CASSLLAGGPPLVPDTQYF.

This clone was counted a few times. This chain joins TRBV4-1 and TRBJ2-1; 12 bases align to TRBD2. Trimming took 1 base from V and 0 from J; bases not matched to a gene: 13. The germline V gene has CDR1 MGHRA and CDR2 YSYEKL. This CDR3 is 21 amino acids long. Here the CDR3 reads CASSQAGLAGGPLSSYNEQFF. CDR3 coding DNA: TGCGCCAGCAGCCAAGCGGGGCTAGCGGGAGGGCCCTTAAGCTCCTACAATGAGCAGTTCTTC.